These 4 T cell receptor beta chains came from one sample sequenced in a study of post-analysis software for immune sequencing data. Findings and caveats of the study: In patients, about 5 TRBV segments were more frequent than in controls, with TRBV5-6, TRBV5-1 and TRBV20-1 among them.

cDNA libraries of TCR beta carried unique molecular identifiers. One entry per CDR3 protein results from TCRdb running MiXCR on the PCR reads. This table has about 810,000 distinct CDR3 sequences, about 50% appearing once. The antigens for these receptors are not known. Sequencing was done on a sample of blood. The source of these receptors is a girl between 10 and 17 years old with multiple sclerosis.

Concerning this clonotype: A read error may explain this, as a much larger clone is one base away. The chain has TRBV7-9 and TRBJ1-5, with 9 bases aligning to TRBD1. This CDR3 is 15 amino acids long. Germline V gene sequence: CDR1 SEHNR, CDR2 FQNEAQ (reference sequence). CDR3 in amino acids: CVSSSGQGSNQPQHF. Written as DNA, the CDR3 is TGTGTCAGCAGCTCCGGACAGGGGAGCAATCAGCCCCAGCATTTT.

A few counts support this clonotype. V gene TRBV7-2 combines with J gene TRBJ1-1, with 8 bases that match TRBD1. J gave up 3 bases and V 5 bases, and 8 bases lay outside the gene matches. Germline CDR1 reads SGHTA; CDR2 reads FQGNSA. This CDR3 contains 15 residues. In nucleotides, the CDR3 is TGTGCCAGCAGCAGACAGGGGATGGGCGACACTGAAGCTTTCTTT. Amino acids: CASSRQGMGDTEAFF.

This clonotype is a singleton in its sample. The gene calls are TRBV20-1 and TRBJ2-3; 10 bases map to TRBD1. Germline V CDR1 and CDR2: DFQATT, SNEGSKA (reference sequence). CDR3 size: 14 residues. V trimming: 5 bases; J trimming: 6 bases; junction bases outside the gene matches: 8. The CDR3 here is CSALGQGGADTQYF. Written as DNA, the CDR3 is TGCAGTGCTTTAGGACAGGGGGGTGCGGATACGCAGTATTTT.

V usage is TRBV20-1 and J usage is TRBJ2-7; weak D call: TRBD2 (6 bases). The V gene lost 7 bases and the J gene lost 7 bases, with 14 bases spanning the gap. The CDR3 totals 11 residues. CDR1 and CDR2 (germline): DFQATT, SNEGSKA (reference sequence). CDR3 DNA sequence: TGCAGTGGGGGGACTCACAATGAGCAGTACTTC. It encodes CSGGTHNEQYF.